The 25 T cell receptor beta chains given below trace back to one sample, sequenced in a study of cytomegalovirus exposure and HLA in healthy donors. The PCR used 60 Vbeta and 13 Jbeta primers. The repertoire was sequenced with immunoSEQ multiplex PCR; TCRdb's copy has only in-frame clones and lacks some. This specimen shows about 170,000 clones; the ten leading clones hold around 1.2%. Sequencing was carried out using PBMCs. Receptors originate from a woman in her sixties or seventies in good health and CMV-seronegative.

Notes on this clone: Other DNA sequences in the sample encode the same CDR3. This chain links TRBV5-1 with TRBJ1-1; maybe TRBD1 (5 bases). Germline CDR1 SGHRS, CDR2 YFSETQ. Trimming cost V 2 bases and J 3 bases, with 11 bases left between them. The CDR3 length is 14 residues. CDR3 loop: CASSLTGEYTEAFF. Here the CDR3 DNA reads TGCGCCAGCAGCTTAACAGGTGAATACACTGAAGCTTTCTTT. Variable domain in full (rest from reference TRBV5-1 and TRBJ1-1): KAGVTQTPRYLIKTRGQQVTLSCSPISGHRSVSWYQQTPGQGLQFLFEYFSETQRNKGNFPGRFSGRQFSNSRSEMNVSTLELGDSALYLCASSLTGEYTEAFFGQGTRLTVV.

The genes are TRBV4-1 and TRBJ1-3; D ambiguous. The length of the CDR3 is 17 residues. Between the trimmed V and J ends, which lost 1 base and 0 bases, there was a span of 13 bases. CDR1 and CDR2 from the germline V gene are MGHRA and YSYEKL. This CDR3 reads CASSQAVRFSSGNTIYF. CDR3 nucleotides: TGCGCCAGCAGCCAAGCCGTCAGGTTCTCCTCTGGAAACACCATATATTTT.

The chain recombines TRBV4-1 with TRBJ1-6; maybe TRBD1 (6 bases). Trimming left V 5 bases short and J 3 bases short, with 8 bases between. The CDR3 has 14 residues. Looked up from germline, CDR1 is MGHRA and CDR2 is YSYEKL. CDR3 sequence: CASSSDSYNSPLHF. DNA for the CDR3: TGCGCCAGCAGCTCGGACAGCTATAATTCACCCCTCCACTTT.

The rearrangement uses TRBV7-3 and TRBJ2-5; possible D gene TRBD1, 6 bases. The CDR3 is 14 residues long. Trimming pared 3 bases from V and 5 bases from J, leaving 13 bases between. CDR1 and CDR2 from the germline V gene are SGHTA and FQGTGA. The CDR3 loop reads CASSFTGMGETQYF. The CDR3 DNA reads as TGTGCCAGCAGCTTCACAGGGATGGGGGAGACCCAGTACTTC.

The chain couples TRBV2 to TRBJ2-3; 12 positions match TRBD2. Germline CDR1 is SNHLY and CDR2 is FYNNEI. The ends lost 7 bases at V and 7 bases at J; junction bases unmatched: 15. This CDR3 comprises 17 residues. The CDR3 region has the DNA TGTGCCAGCACCCCTATTATACGACTAGCGGGGGTAAATACGCAGTATTTT. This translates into CASTPIIRLAGVNTQYF.

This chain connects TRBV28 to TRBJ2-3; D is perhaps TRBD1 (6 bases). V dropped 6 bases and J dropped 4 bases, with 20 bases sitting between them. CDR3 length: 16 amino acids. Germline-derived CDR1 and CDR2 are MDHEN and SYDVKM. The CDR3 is CASRGEQGGFSDTQYF. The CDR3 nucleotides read TGTGCCAGCAGAGGGGAACAGGGTGGATTTTCAGATACGCAGTATTTT.

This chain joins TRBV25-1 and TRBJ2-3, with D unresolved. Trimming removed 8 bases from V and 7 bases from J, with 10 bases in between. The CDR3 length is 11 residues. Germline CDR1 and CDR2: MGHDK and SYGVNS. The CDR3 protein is CASEAGYTQYF. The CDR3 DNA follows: TGTGCCAGCGAGGCTGGGTATACGCAGTATTTT.

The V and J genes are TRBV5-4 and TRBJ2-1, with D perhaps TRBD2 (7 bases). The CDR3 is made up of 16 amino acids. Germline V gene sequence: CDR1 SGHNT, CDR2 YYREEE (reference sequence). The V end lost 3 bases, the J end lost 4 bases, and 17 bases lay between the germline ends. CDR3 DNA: TGTGCCAGCAGCTGGGGGCGGGAGACAGGTTACAATGAGCAGTTCTTC. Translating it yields CASSWGRETGYNEQFF.

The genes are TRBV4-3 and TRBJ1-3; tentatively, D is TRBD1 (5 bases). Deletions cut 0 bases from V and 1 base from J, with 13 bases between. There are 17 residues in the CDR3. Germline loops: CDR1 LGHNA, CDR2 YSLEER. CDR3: CASSQDRGQRSGNTIYF. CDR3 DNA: TGCGCCAGCAGCCAAGATCGCGGACAACGGTCTGGAAACACCATATATTTT.

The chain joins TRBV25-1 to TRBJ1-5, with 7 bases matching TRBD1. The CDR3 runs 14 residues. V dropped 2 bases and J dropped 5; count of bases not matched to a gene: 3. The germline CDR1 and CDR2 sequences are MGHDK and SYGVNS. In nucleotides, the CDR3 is TGTGCCAGCAGTGAAGGGACAGCTTATCAGCCCCAGCATTTT. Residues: CASSEGTAYQPQHF.

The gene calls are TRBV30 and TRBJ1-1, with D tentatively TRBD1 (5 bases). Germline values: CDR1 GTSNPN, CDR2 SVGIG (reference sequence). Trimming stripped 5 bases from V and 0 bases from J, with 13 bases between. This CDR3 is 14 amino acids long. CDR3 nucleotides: TGTGCCTGGGGGGCCTCTGAGGTGAACACTGAAGCTTTCTTT. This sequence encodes CAWGASEVNTEAFF. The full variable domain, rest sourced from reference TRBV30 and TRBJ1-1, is SQTIHQWPATLVQPVGSPLSLECTVEGTSNPNLYWYRQAAGRGLQLLFYSVGIGQISSEVPQNLSASRPQDRQFILSSKKLLLSDSGFYLCAWGASEVNTEAFFGQGTRLTVV.

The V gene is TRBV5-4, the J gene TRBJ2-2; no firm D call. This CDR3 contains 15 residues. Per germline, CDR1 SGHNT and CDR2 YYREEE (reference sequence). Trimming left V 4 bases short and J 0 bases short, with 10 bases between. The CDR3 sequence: CASSLNRPNTGELFF. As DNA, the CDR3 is TGTGCCAGCAGCCTGAACAGACCGAACACCGGGGAGCTGTTTTTT.

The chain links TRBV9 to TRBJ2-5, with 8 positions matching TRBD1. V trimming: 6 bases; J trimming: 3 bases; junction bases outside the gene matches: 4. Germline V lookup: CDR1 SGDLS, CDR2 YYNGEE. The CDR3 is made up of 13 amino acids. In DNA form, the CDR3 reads TGTGCCAGCACGAGGACAGGGAAAGAGACCCAGTACTTC. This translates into CASTRTGKETQYF. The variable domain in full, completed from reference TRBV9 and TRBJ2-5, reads DSGVTQTPKHLITATGQRVTLRCSPRSGDLSVYWYQQSLDQGLQFLIQYYNGEERAKGNILERFSAQQFPDLHSELNLSSLELGDSALYFCASTRTGKETQYFGPGTRLLVL.

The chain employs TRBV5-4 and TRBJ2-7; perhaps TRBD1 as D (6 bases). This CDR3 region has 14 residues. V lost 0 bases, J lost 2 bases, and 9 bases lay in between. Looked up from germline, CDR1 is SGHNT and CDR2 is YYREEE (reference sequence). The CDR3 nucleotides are TGTGCCAGCAGCTTGGAAACAGGGCCCTACGAGCAGTACTTC. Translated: CASSLETGPYEQYF.

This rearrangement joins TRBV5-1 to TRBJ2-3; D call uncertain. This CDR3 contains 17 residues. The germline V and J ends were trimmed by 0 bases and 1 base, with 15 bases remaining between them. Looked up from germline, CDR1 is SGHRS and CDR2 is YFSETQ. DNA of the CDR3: TGCGCCAGCAGCTTGGCCGTCTCGGGTCGAGGCACAGATACGCAGTATTTT. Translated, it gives CASSLAVSGRGTDTQYF.

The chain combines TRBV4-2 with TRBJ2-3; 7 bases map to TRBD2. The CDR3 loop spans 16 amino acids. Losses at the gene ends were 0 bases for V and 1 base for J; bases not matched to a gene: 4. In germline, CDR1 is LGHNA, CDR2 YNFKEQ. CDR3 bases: TGTGCCAGCAGCCAAGACCTGGGGAGGGGCACAGATACGCAGTATTTT. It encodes CASSQDLGRGTDTQYF.

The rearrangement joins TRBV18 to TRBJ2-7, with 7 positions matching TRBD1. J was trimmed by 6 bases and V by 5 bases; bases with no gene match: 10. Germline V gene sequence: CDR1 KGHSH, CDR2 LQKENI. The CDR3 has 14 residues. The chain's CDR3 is CASSNTRGRGEQYF. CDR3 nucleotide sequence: TGTGCCAGCTCAAACACCAGGGGGAGAGGCGAGCAGTACTTC.

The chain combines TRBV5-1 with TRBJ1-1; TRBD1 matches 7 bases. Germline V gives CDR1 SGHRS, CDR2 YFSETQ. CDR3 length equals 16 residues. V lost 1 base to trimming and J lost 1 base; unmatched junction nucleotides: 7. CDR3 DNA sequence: TGCGCCAGCAGCTTGCTGGTTCAGGGGGGGAACACTGAAGCTTTCTTT. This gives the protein CASSLLVQGGNTEAFF.

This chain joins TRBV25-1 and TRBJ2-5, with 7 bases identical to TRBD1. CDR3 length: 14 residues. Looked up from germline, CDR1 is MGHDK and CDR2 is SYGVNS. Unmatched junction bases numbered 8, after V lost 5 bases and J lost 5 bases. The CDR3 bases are TGTGCCAGCAGTTGGAACAGGGGAAGGGAGACCCAGTACTTC. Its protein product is CASSWNRGRETQYF.

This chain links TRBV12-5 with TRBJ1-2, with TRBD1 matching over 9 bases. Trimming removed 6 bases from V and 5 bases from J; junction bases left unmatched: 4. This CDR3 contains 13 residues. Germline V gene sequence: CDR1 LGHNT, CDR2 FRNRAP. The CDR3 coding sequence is TGTGCTAGTGGATCTGGACAGGGGTATGGCTACACCTTC. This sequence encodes CASGSGQGYGYTF. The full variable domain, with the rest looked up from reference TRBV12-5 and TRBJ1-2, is DARVTQTPRHKVTEMGQEVTMRCQPILGHNTVFWYRQTMMQGLELLAYFRNRAPLDDSGMPKDRFSAEMPDATLATLKIQPSEPRDSAVYFCASGSGQGYGYTFGSGTRLTVV.

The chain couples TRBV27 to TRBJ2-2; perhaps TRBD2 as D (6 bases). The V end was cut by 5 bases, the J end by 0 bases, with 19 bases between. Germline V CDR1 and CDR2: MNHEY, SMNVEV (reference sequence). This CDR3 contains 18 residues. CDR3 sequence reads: CASSRIGWGDANTGELFF. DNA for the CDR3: TGTGCCAGCAGTCGTATCGGGTGGGGGGATGCGAACACCGGGGAGCTGTTTTTT.

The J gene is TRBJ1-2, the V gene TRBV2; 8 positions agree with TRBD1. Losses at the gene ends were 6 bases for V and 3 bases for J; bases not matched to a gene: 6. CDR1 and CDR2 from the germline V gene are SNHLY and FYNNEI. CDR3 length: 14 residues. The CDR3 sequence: CASRRDRSDYGYTF. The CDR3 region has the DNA TGTGCCAGCAGGCGGGACAGGTCGGACTATGGCTACACCTTC.

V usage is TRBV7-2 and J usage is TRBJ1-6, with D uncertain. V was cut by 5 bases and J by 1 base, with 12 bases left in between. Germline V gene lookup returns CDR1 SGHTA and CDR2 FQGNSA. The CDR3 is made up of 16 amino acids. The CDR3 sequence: CASSPRRGSYNSPLHF. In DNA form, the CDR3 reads TGTGCCAGCAGCCCGAGGAGAGGGTCCTATAATTCACCCCTCCACTTT.

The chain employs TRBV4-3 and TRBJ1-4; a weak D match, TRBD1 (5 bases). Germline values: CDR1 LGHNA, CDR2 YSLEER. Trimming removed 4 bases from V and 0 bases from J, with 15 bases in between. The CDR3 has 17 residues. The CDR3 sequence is CASSRGGGEATNEKLFF. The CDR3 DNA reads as TGCGCCAGCAGCCGTGGGGGGGGAGAGGCAACTAATGAAAAACTGTTTTTT.

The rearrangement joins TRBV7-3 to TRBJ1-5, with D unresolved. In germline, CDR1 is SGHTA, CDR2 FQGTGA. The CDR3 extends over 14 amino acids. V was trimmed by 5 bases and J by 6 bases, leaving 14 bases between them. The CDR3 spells CASSRPGMGQPQHF. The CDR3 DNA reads TGTGCCAGCAGCCGCCCGGGGATGGGTCAGCCCCAGCATTTT.